The clone carrying this T cell receptor beta chain was observed a single time. Per the authors' pipeline: Using reference gene primer amplification, nucleated cell counts were estimated. Here immunoSEQ multiplex PCR was the method, and the copy in TCRdb shows in-frame clones only, minus some. V, J and clone size are taken as reported in that table, and D and trimming were inferred from the DNA itself. The sample has around 110,000 clones, roughly 85% seen once. These data originate in a study of blood T cell repertoires in COVID-19. On the study more broadly: Donors in the United States, Italy and Spain gave samples during acute or convalescent COVID-19. In each case, the material was cDNA or gDNA derived from T cells, B-cell-depleted T cells, or PBMCs.

The V segment lost 3 bases and the J segment 6 bases; nucleotides outside the gene matches: 10. Germline V gene sequence: CDR1 LNHDA, CDR2 SQIVND (reference sequence). CDR3 length: 15 amino acids. The chain couples TRBV19 to TRBJ1-1; TRBD1 matches 7 bases. The sequenced sample was peripheral blood. The receptor comes from a young man with acute or convalescent COVID-19. CDR3 amino acids: CASSMGDRDGPEAFF. CDR3 DNA: TGTGCCAGTAGTATGGGAGACAGGGACGGGCCTGAAGCTTTCTTT.